The clone carrying this T cell receptor beta chain was recorded only once. The target antigen is unknown. V lost 4 bases, J lost 6 bases, and 4 bases stayed unmatched. The CDR3 runs to 14 residues. Germline V gene lookup returns CDR1 MGHDK and CDR2 SYGVNS. Genomic DNA of each subset was evenly split across several immunoSEQ plates. Clones were read by immunoSEQ multiplex PCR, and TCRdb kept only the in-frame ones, dropping some. The repertoire has around 1.9 million clones, about 93% of them found once; the top ten carry 1.5% to 2%. Naive CD8 isolation took CD45RO-negative cells positively selected for CCR7 and excluded terminally differentiated effector memory CD45RA+ cells. This specimen belongs to a study of shared clonotypes between healthy human individuals. Study-wide results and caveats: The study found lower generation probabilities in non-shared clonotypes than in those shared by all four donors.

The J gene is TRBJ2-2, the V gene TRBV25-1; 8 bases line up with TRBD2. Sequenced: naive CD8+ T cells from PBMCs. The clonotype was recovered from a man younger than 35 in good health. Some clones in this sample may be carry-over from other donors' samples. This chain's CDR3 is CASSASGGPGELFF. CDR3 in DNA: TGTGCCAGCAGTGCCTCGGGGGGGCCCGGGGAGCTGTTTTTT.